This TCR beta chain was captured by sequencing in a study of shared clonotypes between healthy human individuals. Study at large: CD4 naive and memory got three plates each, CD8 naive two, CD8 memory one.

TCRdb keeps only in-frame clones here, not all; method: immunoSEQ multiplex PCR. The sample yields about 1,500,000 clones, around 97% seen once. In germline, CDR1 is PRHDT, CDR2 FYEKMQ (reference sequence). V shed 1 base and J shed 2 bases, with 6 bases lying between them. The CDR3 has 14 residues. The chain joins TRBV13 to TRBJ2-1; no definite D call. The sequence derives from a man between 25 and 39 years old in good health. The sample comprised naive CD4+ T cells sorted from blood. Documented subset: CD45RA+ positively selected. The CDR3 region has the DNA TGTGCCAGCAGCTTAGAGGATCCCTACAATGAGCAGTTCTTC. Protein product: CASSLEDPYNEQFF.